One and the same sample provided the 6 T cell receptor beta chains below, sequenced in a study of shared clonotypes between healthy human individuals. TCRdb keeps only in-frame clones here, not all; method: immunoSEQ multiplex PCR. The sample has about 1.5 million clones, approximately 98% seen once. Sequencing used naive CD4+ T cells sorted from blood. Subset in this sample: CD45RA+ positively selected. Receptors were obtained from a young man in good health.

In DNA, the CDR3 is TGTGCCAGCAGCGTAGGATTGGGCCGCTCGTACCAAGAGACCCAGTACTTC. The encoded protein is CASSVGLGRSYQETQYF. The chain is built from TRBV9 and TRBJ2-5; no reliable D call. Germline CDR1 is SGDLS and CDR2 is YYNGEE. Between the trimmed V and J ends, which lost 0 bases and 0 bases, there was a span of 15 bases. The CDR3 runs 17 residues.

The chain recombines TRBV12-5 with TRBJ2-3; D may match TRBD1 or TRBD2 (6 bases each). The CDR3 is 15 amino acids. Trimming shortened V by 7 bases and J by 3 bases, and 17 bases separated the two germline ends. The germline V gene encodes CDR1 LGHNT and CDR2 FRNRAP. In nucleotides, the CDR3 is TGTGCTAGTGCCGAGGGGGGAGTAGGGACAGATACGCAGTATTTT. Translated: CASAEGGVGTDTQYF.

The chain is built from TRBV30 and TRBJ2-1, with 8 bases that match TRBD2. The CDR3 has 14 residues. V shed 8 bases, J shed 3 bases, and the junction held 9 bases outside the gene matches. Germline lookup yields CDR1 GTSNPN and CDR2 SVGIG (reference sequence). The CDR3 protein is CAGKAGEGYNEQFF. DNA for the CDR3: TGTGCCGGAAAAGCGGGAGAGGGCTACAATGAGCAGTTCTTC.

As regards this clone: Other DNA sequences within the sample encode an identical CDR3. The chain combines TRBV5-1 with TRBJ2-7; D is unclear. The CDR3 has 13 amino acids. CDR1 is SGHRS, CDR2 YFSETQ, per germline. Trimming left V 0 bases short and J 3 bases short, with 7 bases between. CDR3 residues: CASSLDPDYEQYF. The CDR3, as DNA: TGCGCCAGCAGCTTGGATCCAGACTACGAGCAGTACTTC.

The genes are TRBV4-2 and TRBJ2-1; 11 positions agree with TRBD2. This CDR3 comprises 19 residues. V gave up 7 bases and J gave up 1 base; unmatched junction bases: 15. Germline V gene lookup returns CDR1 LGHNA and CDR2 YNFKEQ. CDR3 coding DNA: TGTGCCAGCAAACAGGGTGGAACTAGCGGGAGAGGGTCCTACAATGAGCAGTTCTTC. It translates to CASKQGGTSGRGSYNEQFF.

The chain uses TRBV7-6 and TRBJ2-5; no firm D call. The germline CDR1 and CDR2 sequences are SGHVS and FNYEAQ. The CDR3 is 17 amino acids. Trimming removed 1 base at V and 4 bases at J, with 19 bases between. The CDR3 nucleotides read TGTGCCAGCAGCTTAGGGGCCCTAGGTTCTGCGGTAGAGACCCAGTACTTC. Its translation: CASSLGALGSAVETQYF.